The sequence of this TCR beta chain was determined in a study of spatial heterogeneity in lung cancer. Across the study: Alpha-chain detections were consistently fewer than beta-chain detections among the sequences. Every unique TCR and UMI combination, on average, appeared more than ten times in raw reads.

Each TCR cDNA molecule bore a unique molecular identifier. In TCRdb, the 5' RACE reads were re-called with MiXCR into one record per CDR3 protein. The profile covers fewer than 65,000 distinct CDR3 sequences, with around 6% appearing a single time and about 15% taken by the ten largest. This clonotype was picked up many times. CDR3 length: 14 residues. V dropped 5 bases and J dropped 3 bases, with 13 bases sitting between them. Germline V CDR1 and CDR2: DFQATT, SNEGSKA (reference sequence). Time point given: sample taken at primary tumor resection. Researchers sequenced whole RNA taken from tumor, nontumor lung or frozen PBMC without sorting.

The source material was PBMCs, sampled at surgery. This TCR was recovered from a female donor with early-stage non-small cell lung cancer. The rearrangement uses TRBV20-1 and TRBJ2-2; tentatively, D is TRBD1 (6 bases). Here the CDR3 reads CSAPGQTHTGELFF. In DNA, the CDR3 is TGCAGTGCTCCCGGACAGACCCACACCGGGGAGCTGTTTTTT.